This T cell receptor beta chain was recorded in a study of cytomegalovirus exposure and HLA in healthy donors. Researchers ran the PCR with 60 Vbeta and 13 Jbeta primers. Libraries were prepared by immunoSEQ multiplex PCR; TCRdb keeps only in-frame clonotypes and omits some of them. The table shows about 200,000 clones, with roughly 80% occurring only once. Between the trimmed V and J ends, which lost 6 bases and 7 bases, there was a span of 19 bases. CDR3 size: 15 residues. The germline CDR1 and CDR2 sequences are SEHNR and FQNEAQ (reference sequence). Notes on the study in general: The study carried out a later analysis of TCR beta sequences. It associated approximately 15,000 of them with specific HLA alleles at a false discovery rate of 0.05.

Turning to this clone: Antigen: not known.

V usage is TRBV7-9 and J usage is TRBJ2-1; D might be TRBD1 (5 bases). The specimen sequenced was PBMCs. This TCR was recovered from a woman aged 25 to 39 in good health and CMV-seronegative. The CDR3 sequence is CASRGRRTTSNEQFF. CDR3 nucleotide sequence: TGTGCCAGCAGGGGGCGAAGGACCACCAGTAATGAGCAGTTCTTC. Full variable domain (remainder filled in from reference TRBV7-9 and TRBJ2-1): DTGVSQNPRHKITKRGQNVTFRCDPISEHNRLYWYRQTLGQGPEFLTYFQNEAQLEKSRLLSDRFSAERPKGSFSTLEIQRTEQGDSAMYLCASRGRRTTSNEQFFGPGTRLTVL.